Sequencing of this TCR beta chain was carried out in a study of molecular identifiers for immune sequencing clone quantification. Notes on the study in general: Under 1% of molecules in naive cells, but over 97% of effector molecules, belonged to clones above 20 RNA copies. Highly expanded clone sizes could be underestimated by identical TCR molecules sharing a barcode.

Germline V gene lookup returns CDR1 WSHSY and CDR2 SAAADI. The CDR3 length is 14 residues. Trimming took 5 bases from V and 4 from J; bases not matched to a gene: 7. This clonotype was observed at least ten times. Its antigen is unidentified. Library preparation followed earlier protocols using designated TCR primers. Using its own MiXCR run on the PCR reads, TCRdb lists one record per CDR3 protein. The data hold about 640,000 distinct CDR3 sequences, with around 20% observed a single time. The chain couples TRBV10-2 to TRBJ1-2; 7 nucleotides match TRBD1. Sequenced: naive CD8+ T cells from blood, with Jurkat cell RNA spiked in. Sample subset: FACS-sorted CD8+CD4-CCR7+CD45RA+ naive T cells. The TCR originated in a human donor in good health. Some libraries in this study had Jurkat cell RNA spiked in. CDR3 amino acids: CASSPDRTTYGYTF. The DNA for the CDR3 is TGCGCCAGCAGTCCGGACAGGACGACCTATGGCTACACCTTC.